This T cell receptor (beta chain) was found in a study of blood T cell repertoires in COVID-19. Sequencing used immunoSEQ multiplex PCR; TCRdb keeps in-frame clones, though not all of them. The sample carries 190,000 or so clones, 88% recorded once. The sequenced material came from peripheral blood. This sequence originates from a woman in her twenties or thirties with acute or convalescent COVID-19.

The CDR3 region has the DNA TGCGCCAGCAGCGCAGGACAGGGCAGGGGTTTTGAAAAACTGTTTTTT. Translation: CASSAGQGRGFEKLFF. The chain joins TRBV4-1 to TRBJ1-4; TRBD1 matches at 8 bases. In germline, CDR1 is MGHRA, CDR2 YSYEKL. The CDR3 has 16 residues. Losses at the gene ends were 5 bases for V and 7 bases for J; bases not matched to a gene: 12.